This T cell receptor (beta chain) emerged from a study of T cells in Graves' hyperthyroidism and ophthalmopathy. The germline V gene has CDR1 GTSNPN and CDR2 SVGIG (reference sequence). V lost 0 bases to trimming and J lost 6 bases, with 5 bases between them. The CDR3 has 11 amino acids. This clonotype was counted ten times or more. Amplification of TCR beta CDR3 regions was performed using RNA transcripts as template. During a first-round RT-PCR of the TCR CDR3, the HTBI primer set was used. TCRdb re-derived calls from the multiplex PCR reads in MiXCR, one entry per CDR3 protein. Among about 290,000 distinct CDR3 sequences listed, about 15% were seen once.

This receptor was identified in a man aged 25-40 years with Graves' hyperthyroidism. The chain links TRBV30 to TRBJ1-1, with D hard to call. The sequenced sample consisted of blood. This chain's CDR3 is CAWSVLAEAFF. In nucleotides, the CDR3 is TGTGCCTGGAGTGTGTTAGCTGAAGCTTTCTTT.